This T cell receptor beta chain was recorded in a study of blood T cell repertoires in COVID-19. The wider study: The samples span acute and convalescent COVID-19 from the United States, Italy and Spain. PBMCs, B-cell-depleted T cells, or T cells were the source of the cDNA or gDNA that made up the material.

The authors' processing: For nucleated cells, counts were estimated from reference gene primer amplification. The protocol was immunoSEQ multiplex PCR, while the TCRdb copy is restricted to in-frame clones and leaves out a portion. That table furnishes V, J and clone size, whereas the DNA furnished D and trimming. This table has around 89,000 clones, about 89% appearing once. Germline V CDR1 and CDR2: KGHSH, LQKENI. V was trimmed by 3 bases and J by 0 bases, leaving 15 bases between them. CDR3 length: 17 residues. The TCR sequence derives from a middle-aged man with acute or convalescent COVID-19. J is TRBJ1-3 and V is TRBV18; possible D gene TRBD1, 5 bases. The sequenced material came from peripheral blood. The CDR3, as DNA: TGTGCCAGCTCACCCCTAGGTGGGGCCAGCTCTGGAAACACCATATATTTT. It yields the protein CASSPLGGASSGNTIYF.